This TCR beta chain comes out of a study of control samples from healthy donors and cancer patients. The germline V gene has CDR1 SGDLS and CDR2 YYNGEE. This CDR3 is 13 amino acids long. V was trimmed by 3 bases and J by 15 bases, leaving 19 bases between them. Here immunoSEQ multiplex PCR was the method, and the copy in TCRdb shows in-frame clones only, minus some. Of around 12,000 clones in the sample, about 92% are singletons; the top ten hold roughly 14%. J is TRBJ2-1 and V is TRBV9; D may be TRBD1 (5 bases). Sequencing was carried out using PBMCs. The sequence came from a man at least 80 years old with lung cancer. The CDR3 DNA reads as TGTGCCAGCAGCGAGCAAAGGGGATCCCCCCCGTTCTTC. This codes for CASSEQRGSPPFF.